This T cell receptor beta chain was sequenced in a study of cytomegalovirus exposure and HLA in healthy donors (dated by TCRdb to the late 2010s). Some background on the complete study: An earlier analysis of about 530 of the donors reported about 280 Gb of sequence data and 95 million to 130 million unique TCR beta sequences obtained from about 179 million T cells. An early release that covered fewer than 750 HLA-typed donors contained about 300 gigabases of sequencing data and approximately 85 million unique TCR sequences. The genetic ancestry cluster associated with self-reported Caucasian donors included about 84% of the 398 genotyped donors. The study aimed to test whether signatures of past pathogen exposure could be identified by cataloging public T cell receptors. The study used immunosequencing to profile the T cell repertoires of under 700 subjects and linked those repertoires to cytomegalovirus serostatus. In addition to the first cohort of hundreds of subjects, a separate validation cohort of 130 or so different subjects was used. To predict cytomegalovirus infection status, the study brought together high-throughput TCR immunosequencing, statistical association of individual TCRs with disease status, and machine learning. To study patterns of TCR occurrence, a later analysis re-analyzed previously published TCR beta repertoires from under 750 donors and added high-resolution HLA genotyping. Rather than drawing on any new phenotypic data, the later analysis identified candidate immune exposures from TCR beta sequences and the way those sequences occurred across donors. In an earlier analysis of 587 of the donors, high-throughput TCR beta sequencing was used to judge whether each TCR beta V gene segment behaved as functional or pseudogenic. Donor age, sex, ethnicity and CMV serostatus were collected together with the repertoire data. Genome-wide SNP genotypes for about 65% of the 666 donors were used in a later genetic analysis, which treated that subset as a discovery cohort. All discovery cohort repertoires had been generated using a single sequencing platform. HLA typing covered class I and class II loci at four-digit resolution. The number of typed donors differed by locus: about 620-630 for A, B, C, DRB1 and DQB1; approximately 520 for DQA1; approximately 600 for DPA1; and 400 to 480 for DPB1. Roughly five DR-DQ haplotypes were handled as single units for association and clustering, since linkage in the cohort was strong. Among roughly 400 genotyped donors of the cohort, an average of around 250,000 unique TCR beta nucleotide sequences was sequenced per donor, of which about 19% were non-productive.

The cohort consisted of 600 to 750 healthy bone marrow donors. At the time of sampling, every cohort member was nominally healthy, though immune exposures that went unrecorded were likely present. The donor tested CMV seronegative and was one of the 352 seronegative cohort members. Every donor gave a peripheral blood sample, and the peripheral blood mononuclear cells from that sample were used for TCR beta sequencing. Genomic DNA was extracted from the blood cell samples with the Qiagen DNeasy Blood Extraction Kit. The library came from the immunoSEQ multiplex PCR assay. A mixture of 60 forward primers for TCR Vbeta segments and 13 reverse primers for TCR Jbeta segments was used in the multiplex PCR. Amplification of the CDR3 region of rearranged TCR beta genes was performed with a multiplex PCR assay on genomic DNA. The amplified TCR beta libraries were sequenced on the Illumina HiSeq System as 87-base-pair reads. On the authors' methods: In a later analysis, 70 million to 95 million unique TCR beta chains were counted across the 500 to 850 repertoires, and roughly 11 million of these chains were shared by at least two donors. To remove PCR and sequencing errors, raw reads were error-corrected and collapsed into unique sequences using a nearest-neighbor algorithm that merged closely related sequences. CDR3 sequences were aligned to IMGT reference sequences to assign V, D and J gene segments. For a sequence to be retained, a match of at least six nucleotides was required to both a V gene segment and a J gene segment. Rearrangements were classified as productive when the CDR3 lacked stop codons and remained in frame with V and J, and all other rearrangements were classified as non-productive. Following IMGT convention, CDR3 was defined as the stretch from the second conserved V-encoded cysteine up to the conserved J-encoded phenylalanine. In an earlier analysis of 550 to 650 of the donors, sequences lacking an unambiguous match to a single V gene segment were excluded. In an earlier analysis of 450 to 700 of the donors, V segments were called functional above 56.7% productive rearrangements and were called segregating when the between-donor standard deviation exceeded 5%. To diagnose cytomegalovirus status from the catalog of TCR beta chain sequences, a statistical classification framework was built. In a later analysis, V and J genes were assigned by comparing TCR nucleotide sequences against IMGT/GENE-DB human TR gene sequences. A later analysis assigned CDR3 sequences and most-parsimonious VDJ recombination scenarios with the TCRdist pipeline. In a later analysis, each TCR beta chain was defined by its CDR3 amino acid sequence together with its V-gene family, and reads lacking a unique V-gene family were excluded. In a later analysis, 450 to 600 highly shared, low-generation-probability nucleotide sequences were removed to address suspected cross-contamination and a sequencing artifact. In a later analysis, a clonal expansion index for each public chain was calculated from normalized within-repertoire ranks of inferred template counts. In a later analysis, generation probabilities were computed using a VDJ recombination model fitted to out-of-frame rearrangements, and the results were checked against IGoR. Hypergeometric tests were used in a later analysis to score TCR-TCR, TCR-HLA and TCR-CMV co-occurrence, with a repertoire-size bias correction applied to the TCR pairs. False discovery rates were estimated in a later analysis by permuting HLA or CMV assignments 20 times. In a later analysis, co-occurring TCRs were grouped with DBSCAN, and TCRdist sequence similarity was added when clustering was performed within HLA-allele-positive subsets. Co-occurrence clustering excluded repertoires with fewer than 30,000 or more than 120,000 public chains, plus five with anomalous nucleotide sharing. The immuneACCESS repertoire file appears here via TCRdb, limited to in-frame rearrangements. These files lack a portion of the clones; in checked studies, under half of the deficit traces to unresolved V genes, and the cause of the others is not known. The V and J calls and clone size come from that table; D and trimming were worked out from the DNA. The table for this sample lists approximately 150,000 clones; roughly 79% of them were counted only once. The ten biggest clones cover roughly 1.3% of the sample.

The research as a whole found: The classifier was reported to diagnose cytomegalovirus status with high specificity and sensitivity in both the original and validation cohorts. Because counts were too low, seventeen rarely observed V segments, including chromosome 9 orphons, were left out of the earlier analysis of several hundred of the donors. In a later analysis, TCR association rates were found to vary across HLA loci, with the most associated TCRs seen for DRB1 alleles and the fewest for HLA-C alleles. An association between a missense DCLRE1C variant and V-gene and J-gene trimming of TCR beta chains was found in a later genetic analysis and replicated in an independent cohort. In a later analysis, HLA-associated TCR beta chains were found to be more clonally expanded and to have lower generation probabilities than equally common non-associated chains. Immune exposure information for the cohort was limited to CMV serostatus. While some public TCRs were present in many individuals, most TCR sequences turned up only very rarely across donors. When HLA alleles, especially DR and DQ, strongly co-occurred, TCR associations were difficult to assign to individual alleles. A later analysis found that most CMV-associated TCR beta chains appeared HLA-restricted, with HLA associations seemingly driven largely by CMV exposure. At a false discovery rate of 0.05, a later analysis linked under 20,000 TCR beta sequences to specific HLA alleles. Several of the top co-occurrence clusters appeared to be linked to parvovirus B19, influenza, CMV and Epstein-Barr virus, according to a later analysis. Because some donors lacked HLA typing at each locus, the association tests relied only on the typed subset. The authors suggested that the approach could potentially be extended to other disease states and immunological phenotypes. A few of the identified cytomegalovirus-associated TCR beta chains were confirmed in vitro to be specific for cytomegalovirus antigens. This cohort had only TCR beta chains sequenced, and the lack of alpha or paired-chain data limited which features could be detected. A further reported finding was that TCR beta sequences accurately predicted the HLA-A and HLA-B alleles for most subjects in the first cohort. Correlated functional status among segregating V segments might reflect linkage disequilibrium, but an unknown experimental factor could not be ruled out. According to a later genetic analysis, donors in an Asian-associated ancestry cluster had fewer N-insertions in productive TCRs than the approximately 630-donor mean. The study gave a list of some 150 TCR beta chains associated with cytomegalovirus. In an earlier analysis of more than 500 of the donors, most TCR beta V segments appeared in productive rearrangements about 90% or about 30% of the time, broadly matching IMGT annotations. Roughly uniform sequencing depth across donors was assumed in presence/absence analyses, although this assumption may not hold. Some IMGT-functional V segments, including TRBV6-2 and TRBV6-3, could not be told apart with the 87-base-pair reads, so those segments were excluded. A cluster of highly shared sequence variants was judged likely to represent a technical artifact of the sequencing pipeline.

Worth noting for this clone: Its recognized antigen is unknown. No qualities accompany the bases; no much larger clone lies one base away.

Reading the germline V gene gives CDR1 MDHEN and CDR2 SYDVKM. The CDR3, from cysteine to phenylalanine, totals 14 residues. This entry keeps only the CDR3 DNA: 42 bases, framed from base 1. V and J lose 6 bases and 1 base, and a span of 12 bases separates them. The receptor comes from a woman aged 45-65 years in good health and CMV-seronegative. The chain joins TRBV28 to TRBJ2-5; TRBD1 is a possible D gene, resting on 6 matching bases. Input material: PBMCs. In nucleotides, the sequence is TGTGCCAGCAGCGAGGGACATCCCCAAGAGACCCAGTACTTC. The translation is CASSEGHPQETQYF.